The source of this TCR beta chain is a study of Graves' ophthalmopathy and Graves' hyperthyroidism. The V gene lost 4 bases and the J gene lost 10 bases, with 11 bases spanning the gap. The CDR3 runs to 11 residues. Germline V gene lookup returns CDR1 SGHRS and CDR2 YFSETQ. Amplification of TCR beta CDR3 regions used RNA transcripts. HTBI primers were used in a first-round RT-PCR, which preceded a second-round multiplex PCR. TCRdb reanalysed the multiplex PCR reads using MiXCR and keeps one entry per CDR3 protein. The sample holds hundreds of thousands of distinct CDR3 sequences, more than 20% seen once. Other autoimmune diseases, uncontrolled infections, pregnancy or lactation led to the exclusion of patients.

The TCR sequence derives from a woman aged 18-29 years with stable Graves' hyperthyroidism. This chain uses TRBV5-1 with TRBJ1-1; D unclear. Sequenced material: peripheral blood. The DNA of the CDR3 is TGCGCCAGCAGCGGTGAAGGAGCAGCTTTCTTT. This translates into CASSGEGAAFF.